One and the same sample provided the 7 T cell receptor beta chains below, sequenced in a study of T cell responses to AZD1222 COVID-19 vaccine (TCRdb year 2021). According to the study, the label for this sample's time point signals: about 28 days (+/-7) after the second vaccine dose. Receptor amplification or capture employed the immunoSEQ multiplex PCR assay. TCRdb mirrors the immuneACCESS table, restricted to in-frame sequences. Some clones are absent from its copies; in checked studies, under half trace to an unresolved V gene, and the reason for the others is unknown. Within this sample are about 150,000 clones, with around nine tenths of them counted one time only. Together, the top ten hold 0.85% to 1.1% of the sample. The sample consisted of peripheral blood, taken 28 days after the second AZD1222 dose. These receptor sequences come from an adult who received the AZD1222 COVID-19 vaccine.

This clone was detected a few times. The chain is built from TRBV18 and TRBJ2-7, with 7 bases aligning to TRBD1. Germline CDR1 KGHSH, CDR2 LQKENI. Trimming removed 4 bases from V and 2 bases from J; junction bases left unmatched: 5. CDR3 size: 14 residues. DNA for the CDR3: TGTGCCAGCTCACTTAAGACAGGGACCTACGAGCAGTACTTC. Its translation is CASSLKTGTYEQYF.

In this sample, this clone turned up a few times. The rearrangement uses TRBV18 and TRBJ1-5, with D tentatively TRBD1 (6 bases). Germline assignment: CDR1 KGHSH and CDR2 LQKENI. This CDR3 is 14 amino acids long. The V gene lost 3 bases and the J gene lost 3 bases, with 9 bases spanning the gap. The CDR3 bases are TGTGCCAGCTCACCGTCAGGGGCCAATCAGCCCCAGCATTTT. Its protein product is CASSPSGANQPQHF.

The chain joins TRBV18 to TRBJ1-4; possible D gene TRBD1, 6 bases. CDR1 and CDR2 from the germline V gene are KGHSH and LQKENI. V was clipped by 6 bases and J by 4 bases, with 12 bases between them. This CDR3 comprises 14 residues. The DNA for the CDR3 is TGTGCCAGCTCCACAGGGACGGGTAATGAAAAACTGTTTTTT. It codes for CASSTGTGNEKLFF.

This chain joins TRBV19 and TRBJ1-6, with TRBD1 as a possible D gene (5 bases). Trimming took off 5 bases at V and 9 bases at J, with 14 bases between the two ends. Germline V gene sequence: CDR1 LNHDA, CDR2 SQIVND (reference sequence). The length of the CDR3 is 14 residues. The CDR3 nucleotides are TGTGCCAGTAGTCCCGGGGCACGAGGTTCACCCCTCCACTTT. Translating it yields CASSPGARGSPLHF.

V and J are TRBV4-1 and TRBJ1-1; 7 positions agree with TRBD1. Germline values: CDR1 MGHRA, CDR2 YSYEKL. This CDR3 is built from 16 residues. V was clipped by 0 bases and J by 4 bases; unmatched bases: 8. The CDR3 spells CASSQDPSDRFTEAFF. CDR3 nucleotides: TGCGCCAGCAGCCAAGATCCCTCGGACAGGTTCACTGAAGCTTTCTTT.

CDR3 region: CASSLERGGRNEQYF. Here the CDR3 DNA reads TGCGCCAGCAGCTTGGAGCGGGGGGGCAGGAACGAGCAGTACTTC. V usage is TRBV5-1 and J usage is TRBJ2-7, with 10 bases matching TRBD2. V was clipped by 0 bases and J by 5 bases; unmatched bases: 5. This CDR3 region has 15 residues. From germline, CDR1 is SGHRS and CDR2 YFSETQ.

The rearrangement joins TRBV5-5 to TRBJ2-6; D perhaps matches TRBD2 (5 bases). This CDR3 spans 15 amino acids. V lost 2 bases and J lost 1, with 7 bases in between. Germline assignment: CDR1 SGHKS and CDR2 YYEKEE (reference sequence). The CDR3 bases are TGTGCCAGCAGCTTCGGGGTTTCTGGGGCCAACGTCCTGACTTTC. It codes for CASSFGVSGANVLTF.